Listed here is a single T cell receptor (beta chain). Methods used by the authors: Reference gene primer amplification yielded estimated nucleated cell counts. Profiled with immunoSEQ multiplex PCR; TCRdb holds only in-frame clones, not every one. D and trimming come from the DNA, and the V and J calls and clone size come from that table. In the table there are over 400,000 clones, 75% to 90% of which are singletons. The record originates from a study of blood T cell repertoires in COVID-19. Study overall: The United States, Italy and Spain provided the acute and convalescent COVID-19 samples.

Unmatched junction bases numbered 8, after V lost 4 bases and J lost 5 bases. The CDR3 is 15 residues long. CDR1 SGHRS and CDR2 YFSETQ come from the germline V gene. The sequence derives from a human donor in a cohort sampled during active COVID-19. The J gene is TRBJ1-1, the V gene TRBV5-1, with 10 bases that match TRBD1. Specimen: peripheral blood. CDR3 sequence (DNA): TGCGCCAGCAGCACACCGGACAGGGGGAAAACTGAAGCTTTCTTT. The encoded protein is CASSTPDRGKTEAFF. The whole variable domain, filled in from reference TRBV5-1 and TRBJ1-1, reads KAGVTQTPRYLIKTRGQQVTLSCSPISGHRSVSWYQQTPGQGLQFLFEYFSETQRNKGNFPGRFSGRQFSNSRSEMNVSTLELGDSALYLCASSTPDRGKTEAFFGQGTRLTVV.